This paragraph covers one T cell receptor (beta chain) sequence. This clone showed up just once. Its antigen is not yet known. A read error may produce the germline difference seen at one junction end. Using the deep immunoSEQ assay, TCR CDR3 regions were amplified from genomic DNA by multiplex PCR. Genomic DNA extracted from each cell subset was distributed evenly over all wells of several immunoSEQ 96-well plates, and each plate served as one replicate. For sorted subsets, approximately 200 ng of genomic DNA, equivalent to 25,000 to 30,000 T cell genomes, went into each replicate PCR. Purified libraries were quantified with a Qubit 3.0 fluorometer, sized on a Bioanalyzer 2100, and re-quantified with the KAPA Library Quantification kit. A separate single-read 150-cycle Illumina NextSeq 550 flow cell was used to sequence each immunoSEQ 96-well plate. The original pipeline was this. Because the immunoSEQ output included only junctional sequences and no quality scores, the filtering could not be the same as the filtering used for full-length reads. Sequences were annotated with PyIR, a Python wrapper for IgBLAST v1.9, using IMGT germline references to assign V/J genes and CDR3. Reads were removed for weak V/J assignments (E-value above 1e-6), missing CDR3, stop codons, out-of-frame junctions, or ambiguous translated residues. V3J clonotypes were defined as sequences sharing the same inferred V gene, J gene, and CDR3 amino acid sequence. The percentage overlap between two repertoires was calculated by dividing the number of shared unique clonotypes by the size of the smaller repertoire. Three approaches were used to assess repertoire richness: RTK rarefaction, the Chao1 estimator, and Recon v2.1 estimates of unobserved clonotypes. Generation probabilities were computed with OLGA for all TCRbeta clonotypes obtained by the gDNA method from four donors. This immuneACCESS table, as held by TCRdb, lists in-frame sequences with V and J called but not all clones. Of the missing ones, under half trace to an unresolved V gene in checked studies; the others have no known cause. That table furnishes V, J and clone size, whereas the DNA furnished D and trimming. The sample data list hundreds of thousands of clones, and roughly 91% of these were observed just once. Roughly 17% of the sample rests with the top ten.

The sample belongs to a study of shared clonotypes between healthy human individuals (TCRdb year 2020). In terms of the full investigation: The cohort included a few men and two women between 18 and 49 years of age. Leukapheresis yielded between about 0.85 and 10 billion PBMCs per donor. For each donor, three plates each were used for CD4 naive and CD4 memory, two plates were used for CD8 naive, and one plate was used for CD8 memory. Different laboratories and diverse techniques were used to prepare libraries and sequence TCR repertoires, to increase sequencing depth and limit assay-specific biases. To estimate repertoire size and how much clonotype sharing occurs between individuals, the study deeply sequenced the blood TCR repertoires of several healthy adults. Results and caveats for the whole study, not just this receptor: Compared with non-shared clonotypes, the clonotypes found in all four sorted-subset donors had higher generation probabilities. Estimated clonotype richness was generally larger for naive than for memory subsets. Because the study included only a small number of donors, the genetic and exposure-history diversity represented was limited. Based on pairwise subsampling, the degree of clonotype sharing among donors was expected to be affected by sequencing depth. Sampling was restricted to blood, and TCR repertoires in tissue are likely to differ from TCR repertoires in blood. Incomplete sequencing was indicated by rarefaction of sorted-subset datasets, despite the large sequencing depth. Sharing across a few donors was observed for approximately 5% of naive CD4, over 3% of naive CD8, roughly 2.3% of memory CD4, and around 0.4% of memory CD8 clonotypes.

The donors were healthy, HIV-negative adults with no recently reported acute infections or vaccinations. All donors were Caucasian adults living in Nashville, Tennessee, USA. CD8 memory samples combined magnetically selected CD45RO+ cells with CCR7-negative CD45RA+ effector memory (TemRA) cells. After blood collection by leukapheresis, PBMCs were isolated using Ficoll-Histopaque density gradient centrifugation and then cryopreserved in the vapor phase of liquid nitrogen. Analytical flow cytometry was used to check the purity and quantity of every magnetically sorted T cell population. From each sorted fraction, genomic DNA was isolated and quantified by UV absorbance on a Nanodrop 2000c. Including cysteine and phenylalanine, the CDR3 has 15 amino acids. Only the CDR3 region is kept as DNA, spanning 45 bases read in frame from base 1. The germline V gene (reference sequence) sets CDR1 to MNHEY and CDR2 to SMNVEV.

Source material: memory CD8+ T cells sorted from blood. The sample's cell subset or site label, decoded: CD45RO+ cells pooled with CCR7-negative TemRA cells. Recombination connected TRBV27 to TRBJ2-1; the D gene is possibly TRBD1, with 5 bases matching. This TCR was sampled from a man between 18 and 29 years old in good health. The CDR3: CASCLTDPPYNEQFF. The nucleotide sequence reads as follows: TGTGCCAGCTGTTTGACAGACCCTCCGTACAATGAGCAGTTCTTC.